One sample yielded the 23 T cell receptor beta chains listed below, sequenced in a study of blood T cell repertoires in COVID-19. Generated by immunoSEQ multiplex PCR, the TCRdb table keeps only in-frame clones and is missing some. The table lists 55,000 to 75,000 clones, 85% to 90% of them singletons. Sequenced input: peripheral blood. Source of these receptors: a man aged 45-65 years with active COVID-19.

A word on this clone: At one of its ends the junction is not consistent with the germline gene, which may arise from a read error. The V and J genes are TRBV18 and TRBJ2-3; a weak D match, TRBD2 (5 bases). The germline CDR1 and CDR2 sequences are KGHSH and LQKENI. The CDR3 length is 15 residues. The CDR3 reads CASSPLESSIDTQYF. Here the CDR3 DNA reads TGTGCCAGCTCACCACTTGAATCTAGCATAGATACGCAGTATTTT.

This rearrangement joins TRBV28 to TRBJ2-3, with TRBD2 matching 8 bases. Germline values: CDR1 MDHEN, CDR2 SYDVKM. Germline trimming cut 3 bases from V and 0 bases from J; bases unmatched to any gene: 8. The CDR3 is 17 amino acids. The chain's CDR3 is CASSLDLTSGSTDTQYF. The CDR3 region has the DNA TGTGCCAGCAGTTTGGACCTCACTAGCGGAAGCACAGATACGCAGTATTTT.

This rearrangement joins TRBV18 to TRBJ2-7; TRBD1 aligns across 7 bases. Germline V CDR1 and CDR2: KGHSH, LQKENI. CDR3 length equals 15 residues. The junction had 6 bases not matched to a gene; V was cut back by 3 bases and J by 1 base. In nucleotides, the CDR3 is TGTGCCAGCTCACCTCGGACAGGAGTATCCTACGAGCAGTACTTC. This codes for CASSPRTGVSYEQYF.

The V gene is TRBV3-1 (or the pseudogene TRBV3-2), the J gene TRBJ2-5, with a tentative D call TRBD2 (6 bases). Germline CDR1 reads LGHDT; CDR2 reads YNNKEL (reference sequence). The CDR3 is made up of 13 amino acids. Trimming removed 0 bases at V and 9 bases at J, with 11 bases between. CDR3 protein: CASSQDLGGPQYF. As DNA, the CDR3 is TGTGCCAGCAGCCAAGATCTCGGAGGGCCCCAGTACTTC.

The chain combines TRBV5-1 with TRBJ2-2; the match to TRBD2 covers 13 bases. Per the germline V gene, CDR1 is SGHRS and CDR2 is YFSETQ. The CDR3 runs to 18 residues. After removal of 0 bases from V and 5 bases from J, the junction contained 7 bases not matched to a gene. The CDR3 region is CASSLGTSGGSWTGELFF. DNA for the CDR3: TGCGCCAGCAGCTTGGGGACTAGCGGGGGATCGTGGACCGGGGAGCTGTTTTTT.

The sample holds a few counts of this clone. The chain has TRBV7-8 and TRBJ2-7; D ambiguous. Trimming removed 4 bases at V and 5 bases at J, with 18 bases between. CDR1 SGHVS and CDR2 FQNEAQ come from the germline V gene. The CDR3 has 15 amino acids. The CDR3 reads CASSSRRLVSHEQYF. DNA for the CDR3: TGTGCCAGCAGCTCCCGGCGCCTAGTTTCCCACGAGCAGTACTTC.

This clone was recorded a few times. This chain joins TRBV27 and TRBJ2-7, with D perhaps matching TRBD2 (8 bases). V gave up 0 bases and J gave up 3 bases, with 24 bases separating them. This CDR3 is 19 amino acids long. The germline V gene encodes CDR1 MNHEY and CDR2 SMNVEV (reference sequence). The CDR3, as DNA: TGTGCCAGCAGTTTATCGGGACAGCCGAGAAGCGGGAGATTCTACGAGCAGTACTTC. This translates into CASSLSGQPRSGRFYEQYF.

The rearrangement uses TRBV20-1 and TRBJ2-5; no definite D call. CDR1 is DFQATT and CDR2 is SNEGSKA in the germline V gene (reference sequence). The CDR3 is 11 residues long. Trimming left V 6 bases short and J 5 bases short, with 10 bases between. CDR3 nucleotides: TGCAGTGCCCCAATGCGGGAGACCCAGTACTTC. Translating it yields CSAPMRETQYF.

The gene calls are TRBV6-5 and TRBJ2-3, with 11 bases that match TRBD2. J was trimmed by 5 bases and V by 8 bases; bases with no gene match: 9. The CDR3 has 15 amino acids. CDR1 and CDR2 (germline): MNHEY, SVGAGI. The CDR3 region is CASRSTSGAGDTQYF. The CDR3 bases are TGTGCCAGCCGTTCGACTAGCGGGGCTGGAGATACGCAGTATTTT.

The sample holds one count of this clone. This sequence joins TRBV7-3 and TRBJ2-3, with 8 bases lining up with TRBD2. The V and J ends lost 4 bases and 0 bases, in that order; junction bases with no gene match: 3. This CDR3 spans 15 amino acids. CDR1 is SGHTA, CDR2 FQGTGA, per germline. CDR3 amino acids: CASSSGTRSTDTQYF. The CDR3 DNA sequence: TGTGCCAGCAGCTCCGGGACTAGAAGCACAGATACGCAGTATTTT.

V gene TRBV29-1 combines with J gene TRBJ2-7; no firm D call. V lost 4 bases and J lost 6, with 13 bases in between. Germline values: CDR1 SQVTM, CDR2 ANQGSEA. The CDR3 loop spans 12 amino acids. The CDR3 bases are TGCAGCGTTGGTAGGCGGTCCGGCGAGCAGTACTTC. The encoded protein is CSVGRRSGEQYF.

This clone was seen a single time. The sample contains more than one DNA sequence encoding this CDR3. The chain combines TRBV18 with TRBJ1-5; D gene ambiguous. Germline V gene lookup returns CDR1 KGHSH and CDR2 LQKENI. The CDR3 sequence is 14 residues long. Trimming cost V 3 bases and J 1 base, with 7 bases left between them. CDR3 bases: TGTGCCAGCTCACCCGGACTAAGCAATCAGCCCCAGCATTTT. It encodes CASSPGLSNQPQHF.

V is TRBV28 and J is TRBJ2-3, with D possibly being TRBD1 (6 bases). The CDR3 totals 14 residues. The germline V and J ends were trimmed by 3 bases and 0 bases, with 7 bases remaining between them. Germline values: CDR1 MDHEN, CDR2 SYDVKM. The CDR3 nucleotides are TGTGCCAGCAGTTTGGGGGCCAGCACAGATACGCAGTATTTT. Its protein is CASSLGASTDTQYF.

The chain joins TRBV5-1 to TRBJ2-1; 11 positions match TRBD1. V lost 4 bases, J lost 8 bases, and 14 bases stayed unmatched. The CDR3 contains 17 residues. Germline V lookup: CDR1 SGHRS, CDR2 YFSETQ. The CDR3 DNA is TGCGCCAGCAGCCCCCGGGTCCCCGGACAGGGGGCTGATGAGCAGTTCTTC. Its protein product is CASSPRVPGQGADEQFF. The full variable domain, with the rest looked up from reference TRBV5-1 and TRBJ2-1, is KAGVTQTPRYLIKTRGQQVTLSCSPISGHRSVSWYQQTPGQGLQFLFEYFSETQRNKGNFPGRFSGRQFSNSRSEMNVSTLELGDSALYLCASSPRVPGQGADEQFFGPGTRLTVL.

The gene calls are TRBV11-2 and TRBJ2-3; 9 positions match TRBD1. The CDR3 loop spans 17 amino acids. Germline CDR1 SGHAT, CDR2 FQNNGV. The trim removed 2 bases at V and 5 bases at J, leaving 11 bases unmatched. The CDR3 loop reads CASSLNHGTGGEDTQYF. The CDR3, as DNA: TGTGCCAGCAGCTTAAACCATGGAACAGGGGGCGAAGATACGCAGTATTTT. Looking up the rest from reference TRBV11-2 and TRBJ2-3 gives the full variable domain: EAGVAQSPRYKIIEKRQSVAFWCNPISGHATLYWYQQILGQGPKLLIQFQNNGVVDDSQLPKDRFSAERLKGVDSTLKIQPAKLEDSAVYLCASSLNHGTGGEDTQYFGPGTRLTVL.

The CDR3 loop is CASSPRTGGGYTF. The CDR3 DNA reads as TGTGCCAGCAGCCCTAGGACAGGGGGAGGCTACACCTTC. This chain links TRBV7-9 with TRBJ1-2; 10 nucleotides match TRBD1. CDR3 size: 13 residues. Losses at the gene ends were 5 bases for V and 8 bases for J; bases not matched to a gene: 5. Germline V gene sequence: CDR1 SEHNR, CDR2 FQNEAQ (reference sequence).

The chain carries TRBV7-9 and TRBJ1-1, with 10 bases fitting TRBD1. The CDR3 length is 14 residues. The germline CDR1 and CDR2 sequences are SEHNR and FQNEAQ (reference sequence). The V gene end was trimmed by 7 bases and the J gene end by 8 bases; junction bases not matched to a gene: 10. This CDR3 is CASTLRQGATEAFF. The CDR3 DNA sequence: TGTGCCAGCACCCTCAGACAGGGGGCAACCGAAGCTTTCTTT.

The chain joins TRBV5-4 to TRBJ1-4; D gene ambiguous. Germline assignment: CDR1 SGHNT and CDR2 YYREEE (reference sequence). There are 16 residues in the CDR3. Deletions cut 5 bases from V and 1 base from J, with 15 bases between. The CDR3 coding sequence is TGTGCCAGCAGTTCTGCCATCTCAGGAACTAATGAAAAACTGTTTTTT. This gives the protein CASSSAISGTNEKLFF.

The rearrangement uses TRBV5-8 and TRBJ2-1; TRBD2 agrees at 10 bases. The J segment lost 4 bases and the V segment lost 3 bases, leaving 4 bases of the junction unmatched. Germline loops: CDR1 SGHTS, CDR2 YDEGEE. The CDR3 contains 15 residues. Written as DNA, the CDR3 is TGTGCCAGCAGCTCCACTAGCGGGGTGTACAATGAGCAGTTCTTC. It is translated as CASSSTSGVYNEQFF.

The rearrangement links TRBV6-5 to TRBJ1-1, with TRBD1 as a possible D gene (5 bases). The CDR3 covers 15 residues. Germline CDR1 reads MNHEY; CDR2 reads SVGAGI. Trimming stripped 7 bases from V and 4 bases from J, with 19 bases between. CDR3 in amino acids: CASTLGEDLGTEAFF. CDR3 coding DNA: TGTGCCAGCACCCTAGGGGAGGACCTAGGCACTGAAGCTTTCTTT.

The chain joins TRBV5-8 to TRBJ2-5; D gene unclear. Germline CDR1 is SGHTS and CDR2 is YDEGEE. The CDR3 totals 14 residues. V was pared by 6 bases and J by 3 bases, with 15 bases between. CDR3 coding DNA: TGTGCCAGCAACAGCTTGTATCTTGAAGAGACCCAGTACTTC. This encodes CASNSLYLEETQYF.

This clone was detected a few times. This chain links TRBV6-6 with TRBJ1-1; 8 bases map to TRBD1. The CDR3 totals 12 residues. The ends lost 6 bases at V and 7 bases at J; junction bases unmatched: 4. Germline values: CDR1 MNHNY, CDR2 SVGAGI (reference sequence). This CDR3 reads CASRTGVNEAFF. The CDR3 nucleotides are TGTGCCAGCAGGACAGGGGTAAATGAAGCTTTCTTT.

This clone was found a few times. This chain joins TRBV5-6 and TRBJ1-2; tentative D call: TRBD1 (6 bases). Trimming cost V 4 bases and J 5 bases, with 12 bases left between them. Germline V gene data show CDR1 as SGHDT and CDR2 as YYEEEE. There are 13 residues in the CDR3. The CDR3 is CASSVAGEYGYTF. Here the CDR3 DNA reads TGTGCCAGCAGCGTGGCAGGGGAGTATGGCTACACCTTC.